This TCR beta chain was captured by sequencing in a study of T cell repertoires in cytomegalovirus infection. At the level of the study: Researchers turned to recently identified HLA-C-restricted CMV epitopes as well as well-studied HLA-B-restricted ones. CMV infection and matching HLA type were both indicated by public TCR beta signatures. Study results and limitations: CMV-specific TCR beta clonotypes restricted by HLA-C were the ones dominating the ex vivo response.

Remarks on this clonotype: Its antigen remains unidentified. A junction boundary mismatches the germline segment, possibly from a read error.

CDR1 SNHLY and CDR2 FYNNEI come from the germline V gene. The CDR3 consists of 18 residues. A single record per CDR3 protein comes from TCRdb applying MiXCR to the reads. The repertoire holds some 940,000 distinct CDR3 sequences, with roughly 30% as singletons. Material: cultured CD8+ T cells from PBMCs, obtained from culture after CMV antigen stimulation. This sequence was found in a human donor in good health (CMV status not recorded). Some clones in this sample may be carry-over from other donors' samples. The chain carries TRBV2 and TRBJ2-3; 10 bases map to TRBD2. Here the CDR3 DNA reads TGTGCCAGCACTGAAGGATTAGCAGCGGGGGGGACCACAGATACGCAGTATTTT. Its protein product is CASTEGLAAGGTTDTQYF.